This T cell receptor beta chain was observed in a study of identical twins. General observations from the study: The study reached conclusions through statistical analysis that was cross-sectional, not following the same donors. The models gave estimates that fell short of the out-of-frame TCR alpha sharing seen in monozygotic twins. Zero-insertion findings could be partly confounded by invariant cells (MAIT and iNKT cells).

One entry per CDR3 protein results from TCRdb running MiXCR on the 5' RACE reads. The sample holds around 370,000 distinct CDR3 sequences, roughly 9% seen once. Details on this clonotype: Its antigen is not known.

The CDR3 is made up of 17 amino acids. Germline V lookup: CDR1 MNHEY, CDR2 SMNVEV (reference sequence). Between the trimmed V and J ends, which lost 0 bases and 11 bases, there was a span of 20 bases. J is TRBJ1-6 and V is TRBV27; D perhaps matches TRBD1 (6 bases). Sequencing used naive T cells sorted from blood. The origin of this receptor is a woman in her forties or fifties in good health. In DNA form, the CDR3 reads TGTGCCAGCAGTTTATCTAGGGGGGTGGGCAGCCGAACACCCCTCCACTTT. Translating it yields CASSLSRGVGSRTPLHF.